This T cell receptor beta chain was found in a study of blood T cells in healthy people across ages. The CDR3 contains 13 residues. Between the trimmed V and J ends, which lost 1 base and 7 bases, there was a span of 11 bases. CDR1 is SGHDT and CDR2 is YYEEEE in the germline V gene. A second about 7 to 11 cycle PCR used barcoded and J-beta primers. TCRdb independently ran MiXCR on the 5' RACE reads; one entry per CDR3 protein. Here the sample spans 800,000 to 950,000 distinct CDR3 sequences, 25% to 35% being singletons. The sample also formed part of further work on T cells of mothers and their children. That report notes: Three healthy Caucasian mothers, along with their six children, were the donors.

J is TRBJ1-2 and V is TRBV5-6; weak D call: TRBD1 (6 bases). The receptor was derived from a woman aged 40 to 55 in good health. The sample taken for sequencing was blood. The CDR3 nucleotides read TGTGCCAGCAGCTTGTTGGGCAGGGGTGGCTACACCTTC. Encoded protein: CASSLLGRGGYTF.